Sequencing of this T cell receptor (beta chain) was carried out in a study of cytomegalovirus exposure and HLA in healthy donors. This clone was counted only a few times. Its target is not known. Although they were nominally healthy when sampled, donors likely had unrecorded immune exposures. Germline V CDR1 and CDR2: LGHNT, FRNRAP. This CDR3 has 15 amino acids. The V and J ends lost 7 bases and 3 bases, in that order; junction bases with no gene match: 9. Study-level points and caveats: Equally common other TCR beta chains were less clonally expanded than HLA-associated ones, a later analysis found. Immune exposure was documented only through CMV serostatus. Reported results showed that the classifier diagnosed cytomegalovirus status with high specificity and sensitivity.

The PCR contained 60 Vbeta and 13 Jbeta primers. Sequencing used immunoSEQ multiplex PCR; TCRdb keeps in-frame clones, though not all of them. This sample yields around 100,000 clones, of which about a tenth are seen a single time; 5% to 6.5% belongs to the top ten. This clonotype was sampled from a middle-aged man in good health and CMV-seropositive. Sequenced: PBMCs. The chain joins TRBV12-5 to TRBJ2-7; 10 positions agree with TRBD1. The CDR3 DNA sequence: TGTGCTAGTGCCCCCCGGACAGGGGGTTTCTACGAGCAGTACTTC. It codes for CASAPRTGGFYEQYF.